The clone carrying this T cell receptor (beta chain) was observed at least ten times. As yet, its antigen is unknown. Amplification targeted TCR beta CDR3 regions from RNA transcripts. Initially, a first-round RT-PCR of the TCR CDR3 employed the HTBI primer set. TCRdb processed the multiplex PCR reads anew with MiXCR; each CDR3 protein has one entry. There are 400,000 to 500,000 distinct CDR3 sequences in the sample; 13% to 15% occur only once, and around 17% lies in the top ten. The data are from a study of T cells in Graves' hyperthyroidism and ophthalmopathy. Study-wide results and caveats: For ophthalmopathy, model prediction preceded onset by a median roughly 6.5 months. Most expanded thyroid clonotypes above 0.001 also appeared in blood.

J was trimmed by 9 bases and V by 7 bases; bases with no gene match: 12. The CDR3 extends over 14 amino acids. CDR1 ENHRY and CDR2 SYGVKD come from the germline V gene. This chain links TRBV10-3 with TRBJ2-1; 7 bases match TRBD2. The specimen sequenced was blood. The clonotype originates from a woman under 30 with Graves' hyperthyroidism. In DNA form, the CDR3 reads TGTGCCATCAAGGCTAGCGGATCCTTGGGTGAGCAGTTCTTC. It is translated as CAIKASGSLGEQFF.